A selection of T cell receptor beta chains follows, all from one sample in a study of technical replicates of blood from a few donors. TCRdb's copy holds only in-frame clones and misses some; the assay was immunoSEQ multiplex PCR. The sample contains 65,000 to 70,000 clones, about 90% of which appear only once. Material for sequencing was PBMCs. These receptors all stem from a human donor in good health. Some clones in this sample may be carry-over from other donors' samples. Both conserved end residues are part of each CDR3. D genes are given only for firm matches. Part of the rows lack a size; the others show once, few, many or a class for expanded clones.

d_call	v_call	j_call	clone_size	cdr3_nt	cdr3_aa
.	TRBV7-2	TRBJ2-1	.	TGTGCCAGCAGCTTAGAGCGGGTAGGTGAGCAGTTCTTC	CASSLERVGEQFF
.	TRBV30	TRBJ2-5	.	TGTGCCTGGAGTCGGGACACCCAAGAGACCCAGTACTTC	CAWSRDTQETQYF
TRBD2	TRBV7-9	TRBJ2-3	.	TGTGCCAGCAGCTTTTTCGGACTAGCGGGGACATTTAGCACAGATACGCAGTATTTT	CASSFFGLAGTFSTDTQYF
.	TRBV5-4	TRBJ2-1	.	TGTGCCAGCAGCGGGGGCCCCTCTACGTACAATGAGCAGTTCTTC	CASSGGPSTYNEQFF
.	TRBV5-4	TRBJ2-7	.	TGTGCCAGCAGCGGGTGGGAGGGGGGACCTCCCTACGAGCAGTACTTC	CASSGWEGGPPYEQYF
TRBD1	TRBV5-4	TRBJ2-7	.	TGTGCCAGCAGCCGGGACAGGGCTAGAATATGGGAGCAGTACTTC	CASSRDRARIWEQYF
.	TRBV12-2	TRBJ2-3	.	TGTGCAAGTCGCTCCTTAAACCCCCGCTCGCGGGTAAGCACAGATACGCAGTATTTT	CASRSLNPRSRVSTDTQYF
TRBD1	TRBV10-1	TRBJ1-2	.	TGCGCCAGCAGGACAGGGGGCGTTTATGGCTACACCTTC	CASRTGGVYGYTF
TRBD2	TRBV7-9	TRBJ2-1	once	TGTGCCAGCAGCTTAGAGGGCGGGGGGGGCCGGTACAATGAGCAGTTCTTC	CASSLEGGGGRYNEQFF
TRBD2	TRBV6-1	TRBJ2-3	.	TGTGCCAGCAGTGAAGCTGAGCGGGGGGCGGATACGCAGTATTTT	CASSEAERGADTQYF
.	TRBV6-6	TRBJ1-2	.	TGTGCCAGCAGCGAAACAGGGAACTATGGCTACACCTTC	CASSETGNYGYTF
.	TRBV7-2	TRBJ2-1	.	TGTGCCAGCAGCTTATTTGGTGGGGCTTCCTACAATGAGCAGTTCTTC	CASSLFGGASYNEQFF
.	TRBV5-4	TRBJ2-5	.	TGTGCCAGCAGCACTAGTCTTAAGGAGACCCAGTACTTC	CASSTSLKETQYF
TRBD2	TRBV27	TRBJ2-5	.	TGTGCCAGCAGACGGACTAGCGTAGAGACCCAGTACTTC	CASRRTSVETQYF
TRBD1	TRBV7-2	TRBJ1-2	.	TGTGCCAGCAGCTGGCGACAGGGTAACTATGGCTACACCTTC	CASSWRQGNYGYTF
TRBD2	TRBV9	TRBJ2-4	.	TGTGCCAGCAGCGTTAGCGGGAGAGCCAAAAACATTCAGTACTTC	CASSVSGRAKNIQYF
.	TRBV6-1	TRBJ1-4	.	TGTGCCACCTTGGACAGCAATGAAAAACTGTTTTTT	CATLDSNEKLFF
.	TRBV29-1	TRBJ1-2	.	TGCAGCGTTGAAGAGGCAGGCTATGGCTACACCTTC	CSVEEAGYGYTF
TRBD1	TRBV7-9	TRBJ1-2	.	TGTGCCAGCAGCTTAATTGGTACAGGGGTACACTATGGCTACACCTTC	CASSLIGTGVHYGYTF
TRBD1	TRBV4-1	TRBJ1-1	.	TGCGCCAGCAGCCAAGATGCGGCAGGGGGTGAAGCTTTCTTT	CASSQDAAGGEAFF
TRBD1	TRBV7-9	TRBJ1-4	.	TGTGCCAGCAGCTCCCGAGGGACAGGGTACGAGGCAACTAATGAAAAACTGTTTTTT	CASSSRGTGYEATNEKLFF
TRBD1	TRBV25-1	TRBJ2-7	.	TGTGCCAGCAGAGGGACAGCCTACGAGCAGTACTTC	CASRGTAYEQYF
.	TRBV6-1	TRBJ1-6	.	TGTGCCAGCAGTTTAACAGAGAATTCACCCCTCCACTTT	CASSLTENSPLHF
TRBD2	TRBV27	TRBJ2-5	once	TGTGCCAGCAGTTCTAAGCGGGGGGGCAGGCTTGAGACCCAGTACTTC	CASSSKRGGRLETQYF
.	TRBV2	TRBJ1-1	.	TGTGCCAGCACCCAACAGGGCAGAAAGAACACTGAAGCTTTCTTT	CASTQQGRKNTEAFF
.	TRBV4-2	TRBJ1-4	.	TGTGCCAGCAGCGGCCGCAGGGGTCGCGATGAAAAACTGTTTTTT	CASSGRRGRDEKLFF
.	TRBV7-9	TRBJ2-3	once	TGTGCCAGCAGCTTAGGGGGCCCAGCAGATACGCAGTATTTT	CASSLGGPADTQYF
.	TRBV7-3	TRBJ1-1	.	TGTGCCAGCAGCTTAACCGGGTCGAACACTGAAGCTTTCTTT	CASSLTGSNTEAFF
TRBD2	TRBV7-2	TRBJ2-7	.	TGTGCCAGCACCCCACTAGCGGGGTACCAGCAGTACTTC	CASTPLAGYQQYF
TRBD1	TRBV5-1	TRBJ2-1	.	TGCGCCAGCAGCGACGGACAGGGCTCTTACAATGAGCAGTTCTTC	CASSDGQGSYNEQFF
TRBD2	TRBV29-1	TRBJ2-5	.	TGCAGCGTAGACGCGGGGGGGCAAGAGACCCAGTACTTC	CSVDAGGQETQYF
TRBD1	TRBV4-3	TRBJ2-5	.	TGCGCCAGCAGCCAAGTCCTGGGACAGGCAGGGACCCAGTACTTC	CASSQVLGQAGTQYF
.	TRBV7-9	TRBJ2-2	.	TGTGCCAGCAGCGCGACTGGTAACACCGGGGAGCTGTTTTTT	CASSATGNTGELFF
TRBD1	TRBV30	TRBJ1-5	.	TGTGCCTGGAGTGCGGAAATCGGACAGGGAAGCAATCAGCCCCAGCATTTT	CAWSAEIGQGSNQPQHF
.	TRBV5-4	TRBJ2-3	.	TGTGCCAGCAGCGGGGAGGGGGGGGGCCACTTTACAGATACGCAGTATTTT	CASSGEGGGHFTDTQYF
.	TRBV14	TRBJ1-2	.	TGTGCCAGCAGCCAGTCAGGGATTTATGGCTACACCTTC	CASSQSGIYGYTF
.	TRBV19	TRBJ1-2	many	TGTGCCAGTAGTATCCAAACCGGGAATCATGGCTACACCTTC	CASSIQTGNHGYTF
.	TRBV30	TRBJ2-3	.	TGTGCCTGGAAGTATGGCGGGAGCACAGATACGCAGTATTTT	CAWKYGGSTDTQYF
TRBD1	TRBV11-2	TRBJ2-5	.	TGTGCCAGCAGCTTCTCCAACCAGGGGGCGCGAGAGACCCAGTACTTC	CASSFSNQGARETQYF
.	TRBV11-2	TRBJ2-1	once	TGTGCCAGCAGCCCGGACAGCCATGAGCAGTTCTTC	CASSPDSHEQFF
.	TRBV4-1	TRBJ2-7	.	TGCGCCAGCAGCCGAGAAACTAACCGCCAGGGAATGGAGCAGTACTTC	CASSRETNRQGMEQYF
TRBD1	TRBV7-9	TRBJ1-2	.	TGTGCCAGTCCAGAGGGGGCCTATGGCTACACCTTC	CASPEGAYGYTF
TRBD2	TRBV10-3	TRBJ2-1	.	TGTGCCATCGGGGGTAGCGGGTCCTACAATGAGCAGTTCTTC	CAIGGSGSYNEQFF
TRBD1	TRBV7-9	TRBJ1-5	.	TGTGCCAGCGAGGACAGGGGTCAGCCCCAGCATTTT	CASEDRGQPQHF
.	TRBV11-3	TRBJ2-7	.	TGTGCCAGCAGCGAACCCGTCCCAGCGGCCTCCTACGAGCAGTACTTC	CASSEPVPAASYEQYF
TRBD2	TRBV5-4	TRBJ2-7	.	TGTGCCAGCAGCCCCTCGGGGATGGGCTGGCGGGAGGTTCACTACGAGCAGTACTTC	CASSPSGMGWREVHYEQYF